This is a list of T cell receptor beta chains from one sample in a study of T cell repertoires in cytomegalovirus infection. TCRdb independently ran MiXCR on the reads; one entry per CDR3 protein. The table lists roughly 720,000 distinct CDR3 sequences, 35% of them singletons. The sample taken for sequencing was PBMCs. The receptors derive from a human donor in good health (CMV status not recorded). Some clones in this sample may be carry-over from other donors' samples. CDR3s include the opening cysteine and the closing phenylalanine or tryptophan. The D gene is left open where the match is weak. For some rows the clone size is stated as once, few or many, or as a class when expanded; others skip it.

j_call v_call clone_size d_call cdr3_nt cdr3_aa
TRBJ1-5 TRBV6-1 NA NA TGTGCCAGCAGTAAGTATGTCGGCAATCAGCCCCAGCATTTT CASSKYVGNQPQHF
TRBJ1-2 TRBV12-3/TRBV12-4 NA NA TGTGCCAGCAGGCAGACAGGCCTTAATTATGGCTACACCTTC CASRQTGLNYGYTF
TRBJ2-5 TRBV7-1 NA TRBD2 TGTGCCAGCAGCTCCGGGACTAGCGGGAGTATGGAGACCCAGTACTTC CASSSGTSGSMETQYF
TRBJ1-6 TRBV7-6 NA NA TGTGCCAGCAGCTCCCGGGGGGGTTTTGGGTCACCCCTCCCCTTT CASSSRGGFGSPLPF
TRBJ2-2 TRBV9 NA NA TGTGCCAGCAGCGTAGCTGGCAGTAACACCGGGGAGCTGTTTTTT CASSVAGSNTGELFF
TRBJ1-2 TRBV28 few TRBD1 TGTGCCAGCAGTCTCCAGGGGGACCAGAACTATGGCTACACCTTC CASSLQGDQNYGYTF
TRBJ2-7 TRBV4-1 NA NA TGCACCAGCAGCCAAGAGGAATACAGACCTCCCTACGAGCAGTACTTC CTSSQEEYRPPYEQYF
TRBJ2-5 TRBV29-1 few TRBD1 TGCAGCGGATTACTGGGACAGGGAGTTGGCCAAGAGACCCAGTACTTC CSGLLGQGVGQETQYF
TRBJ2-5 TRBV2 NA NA TGTGCCAGCAGCGAGGAAGGGGCCCAAGAGACCCAGTACTTC CASSEEGAQETQYF
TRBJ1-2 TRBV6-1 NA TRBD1 TGTGCCAGCAGTGAAGCTATACCGACAGGGGTATATGGCTACACCTTC CASSEAIPTGVYGYTF
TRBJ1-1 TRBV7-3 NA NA TGTGCCAGCAGCTTACGGGGAGGGGGTTTGAACACTGAAGCTTTCTTT CASSLRGGGLNTEAFF
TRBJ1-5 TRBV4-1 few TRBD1 TGCGCCAGCAGCCAAGAGCGTCAGGGGGGGTGGCAGCCCCAGCATTTT CASSQERQGGWQPQHF
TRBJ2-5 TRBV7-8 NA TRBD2 TGTGCCAGCAGCTTAGAGGGACTAGCGACACAAGAGACCCAGTACTTC CASSLEGLATQETQYF
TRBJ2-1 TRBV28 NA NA TGTGCCAGCAGTCTCAGAGGGCAACGGAGGGTATACAATGAGCAGTTCTTC CASSLRGQRRVYNEQFF
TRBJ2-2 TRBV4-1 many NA TGCGCCAGCAGCCTACGGACAGACCTTAACACCGGGGAGCTGTTTTTT CASSLRTDLNTGELFF
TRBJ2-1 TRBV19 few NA TGTGCCAGTAGCCGCCCCCCCGCTACCCCCTACAATGAGCAGTTCTTC CASSRPPATPYNEQFF
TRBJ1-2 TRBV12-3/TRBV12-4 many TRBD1 TGTGCCAGCAGATTCGGACAGGGGGGATTACTATATGGCTACACCTTC CASRFGQGGLLYGYTF
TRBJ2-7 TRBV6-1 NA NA TGTGCCAGCAGTGAAGAGGGGGACGGTACCTACGAGCAGTACTTC CASSEEGDGTYEQYF
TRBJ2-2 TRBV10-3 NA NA TGTGCCATCAGTGGATCGGGACTGTACACCGGGGAGCTGTTTTTT CAISGSGLYTGELFF
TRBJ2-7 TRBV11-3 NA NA TGTGCCAGCAGCTTAGGGGGTTCGGCGGACGAGCAGTACTTC CASSLGGSADEQYF
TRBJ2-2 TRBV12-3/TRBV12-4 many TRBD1 TGTGCCAGCAGTCCCCGGGACAGATCGAACACCGGGGAGCTGTTTTTT CASSPRDRSNTGELFF
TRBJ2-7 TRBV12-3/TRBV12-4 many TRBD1 TGTGCCAGCAGCCGATCGGGACAGGGAGCCTACGAGCAGTACTTC CASSRSGQGAYEQYF
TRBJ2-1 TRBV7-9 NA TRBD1 TGTGCCAGCAGCCAGAACACGGGACAGGCGAACAATGAGCAGTTCTTC CASSQNTGQANNEQFF
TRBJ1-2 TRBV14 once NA TGTGCCAGCAGCCGGGATCACCATGGCTACACCTTC CASSRDHHGYTF